The 31 T cell receptor beta chains below come from one sample, sequenced in a study of T-cell memory formation after mild COVID-19. TCRdb re-derived calls from the 5' RACE reads in MiXCR, one entry per CDR3 protein. The sample carries around 80,000 distinct CDR3 sequences, over 11% recorded once. Material for sequencing was PBMCs or a T cell subset sorted from them (not recorded which). These receptors were collected from an adult woman who had mild COVID-19 (a few samples of this study predate the infection). Cell type and time point are not known.

This clonotype has only a few counts. Since the CDR3 does not end with the conserved phenylalanine or tryptophan, this likely comes from a read error. The limits of the CDR3 on the DNA are not certain, so only TCRdb's listed CDR3 is given. The chain couples TRBV27 to TRBJ2-4; the table's D call, TRBD2, has no DNA check behind it. The CDR3 spans 9 residues, counting both ends. In germline, CDR1 is MNHEY, CDR2 SMNVEV (reference sequence). CDR3 loop: CASSGTRTG.

The CDR3 coding sequence is TGTGCCAGCAGCTTAGGGTCTAGCTCCCCAGATACGCAGTATTTT. Translated, it gives CASSLGSSSPDTQYF. V gene TRBV7-3 combines with J gene TRBJ2-3; a possible D gene is TRBD2 (5 bases). Deletions cut 2 bases from V and 4 bases from J, with 13 bases between. This CDR3 region has 15 residues. The germline CDR1 and CDR2 sequences are SGHTA and FQGTGA.

The chain employs TRBV7-2 and TRBJ2-1; D uncertain. This CDR3 spans 17 amino acids. The germline V and J ends were trimmed by 3 bases and 8 bases, with 23 bases remaining between them. Per germline, CDR1 SGHTA and CDR2 FQGNSA. The CDR3 loop reads CASSFASWATELDEQFF. The CDR3 DNA sequence: TGTGCCAGCAGCTTCGCTAGTTGGGCTACCGAGTTGGATGAGCAGTTCTTC.

Note on this clonotype: At one boundary the junction diverges from the germline segment, which might be a read error. The CDR3 DNA is TGTGCAAGCAGCTTAGATCGCCTAGACACCACAGATACGCAGTATTTT. Encoded protein: CASSLDRLDTTDTQYF. V is TRBV7-9 and J is TRBJ2-3, with D hard to call. This CDR3 is 16 amino acids long. The germline V gene encodes CDR1 SEHNR and CDR2 FQNEAQ (reference sequence).

This clonotype occurred a few times. The chain couples TRBV20-1 to TRBJ1-5; TRBD1 matches at 7 bases. V trimming: 6 bases; J trimming: 3 bases; junction bases outside the gene matches: 11. The CDR3 loop spans 15 amino acids. Per germline, CDR1 DFQATT and CDR2 SNEGSKA (reference sequence). CDR3 sequence (DNA): TGCAGTGCCCTAGGGCTGGGACAGATCAATCAGCCCCAGCATTTT. As protein: CSALGLGQINQPQHF.

Only a few counts were recorded for this clonotype. The V gene is TRBV28, the J gene TRBJ2-7; tentatively, D is TRBD1 (6 bases). The length of the CDR3 is 14 residues. Germline lookup yields CDR1 MDHEN and CDR2 SYDVKM. Trimming took off 3 bases at V and 6 bases at J, with 15 bases between the two ends. The CDR3 DNA reads TGTGCCAGCAGTTTCAGAGGGGGTCCGGGCGAGCAGTACTTC. Translation gives CASSFRGGPGEQYF.

This clonotype appeared many times. V gene TRBV5-1 combines with J gene TRBJ1-1; D is unclear. CDR1 and CDR2 (germline): SGHRS, YFSETQ. The CDR3 runs 14 residues. Trimming shortened V by 0 bases and J by 2 bases, and 8 bases separated the two germline ends. The CDR3 here is CASSLASGNTEAFF. CDR3 coding DNA: TGCGCCAGCAGCTTGGCGAGCGGTAACACTGAAGCTTTCTTT.

V is TRBV7-8 and J is TRBJ2-5; D gene ambiguous. Germline CDR1 is SGHVS and CDR2 is FQNEAQ. CDR3 length equals 14 residues. V shed 8 bases and J shed 0 bases, with 13 bases lying between them. The CDR3 loop is CASRLLTYQETQYF. DNA for the CDR3: TGTGCCAGCCGCCTACTCACGTACCAAGAGACCCAGTACTTC.

Concerning this clonotype: Relative to the germline gene, one junction end is altered; a read error may explain this. V usage is TRBV12-3 or TRBV12-4 and J usage is TRBJ2-1; 12 bases map to TRBD2. The length of the CDR3 is 15 residues. The CDR3 DNA is TGTGACAGCAGTTTACCTAGCGGGGGGGTCAATGAGCAGTTCTTC. Encoded protein: CDSSLPSGGVNEQFF.

As regards this clonotype: Compared with germline, one end of the junction differs, possibly owing to a read error. The chain has TRBV7-7 and TRBJ2-7; perhaps D is TRBD1 or TRBD2 (5 bases each). The CDR3 consists of 15 residues. CDR1 SSHAT and CDR2 FNYEAQ come from the germline V gene (reference sequence). The CDR3 region has the DNA TGTGCTAGCAACCCCGGGACCGGGGCGTCCTACGAGCAGTACTTC. Protein: CASNPGTGASYEQYF.

This sequence joins TRBV20-1 and TRBJ2-1; 9 bases map to TRBD2. In germline, CDR1 is DFQATT, CDR2 SNEGSKA (reference sequence). V lost 0 bases and J lost 6; bases outside the gene matches: 9. CDR3 length equals 16 residues. In nucleotides, the CDR3 is TGCAGTGCTAGAGATCTGGATAGCGGGAGCGTCAATGAGCAGTTCTTC. Encoded protein: CSARDLDSGSVNEQFF.

The gene calls are TRBV7-6 and TRBJ2-2; 9 bases align to TRBD2. The V gene end was trimmed by 4 bases and the J gene end by 4 bases; junction bases not matched to a gene: 4. Germline CDR1 reads SGHVS; CDR2 reads FNYEAQ. The CDR3 has 15 amino acids. CDR3 DNA sequence: TGTGCCAGCAGCTCACTAGCGGGTGGCACCGGGGAGCTGTTTTTT. Its translation: CASSSLAGGTGELFF.

J is TRBJ2-2 and V is TRBV7-9, with a tentative D call TRBD2 (6 bases). Trimming removed 0 bases from V and 3 bases from J, with 11 bases in between. Germline V gene sequence: CDR1 SEHNR, CDR2 FQNEAQ (reference sequence). This CDR3 is 16 amino acids long. The DNA for the CDR3 is TGTGCCAGCAGCTTAGCTTCTAGCGAGTACACCGGGGAGCTGTTTTTT. It codes for CASSLASSEYTGELFF. Complete variable domain (other parts from reference TRBV7-9 and TRBJ2-2): DTGVSQNPRHKITKRGQNVTFRCDPISEHNRLYWYRQTLGQGPEFLTYFQNEAQLEKSRLLSDRFSAERPKGSFSTLEIQRTEQGDSAMYLCASSLASSEYTGELFFGEGSRLTVL.

CDR3 sequence (DNA): TGTGCCAGCAGCTTAGGGGGGAGCGACACTGAAGCTTTCTTT. This sequence encodes CASSLGGSDTEAFF. The V call is TRBV11-3, the J call TRBJ1-1, with a tentative D call TRBD1 (5 bases). The V end was cut by 1 base, the J end by 3 bases, with 9 bases between. The CDR3 covers 14 residues. Germline values: CDR1 SGHNT, CDR2 YENEEA.

This clonotype was detected ten times or more. The gene calls are TRBV5-5 and TRBJ2-3; no clear D gene. Germline V CDR1 and CDR2: SGHKS, YYEKEE (reference sequence). The germline V and J ends were trimmed by 3 bases and 3 bases, with 5 bases remaining between them. CDR3 size: 12 residues. DNA of the CDR3: TGTGCCAGCAGCTCGTTTACAGATACGCAGTATTTT. It codes for CASSSFTDTQYF.

The table lists this clonotype with a few counts. The chain couples TRBV5-4 to TRBJ2-7; TRBD1 agrees at 8 bases. V lost 0 bases and J lost 4; bases outside the gene matches: 6. This CDR3 region has 15 residues. The germline gives CDR1 SGHNT, CDR2 YYREEE (reference sequence). The CDR3 here is CASSLGGQGGYEQYF. The DNA of the CDR3 is TGTGCCAGCAGCTTGGGCGGACAGGGAGGATACGAGCAGTACTTC.

A few counts support this clonotype. Here the CDR3 DNA reads TGCGCCAGCAGCTTGGCCTTGGCAGGGCCCATCTACGAGCAGTACTTC. Translated, it gives CASSLALAGPIYEQYF. V gene TRBV5-1 combines with J gene TRBJ2-7, with D possibly TRBD1 on 5 matching bases. V lost 0 bases, J lost 3 bases, and 16 bases lay in between. The length of the CDR3 is 16 residues. Looked up from germline, CDR1 is SGHRS and CDR2 is YFSETQ.

Here the CDR3 reads CASSLADVPLNYGYTF. CDR3 in DNA: TGTGCCAGCAGCCTAGCTGATGTCCCTTTGAACTATGGCTACACCTTC. The rearrangement links TRBV9 to TRBJ1-2, with no clear D. CDR3 length: 16 amino acids. V was trimmed by 4 bases and J by 2 bases, leaving 18 bases between them. Germline CDR1 is SGDLS and CDR2 is YYNGEE.

This clonotype was counted only a few times. The V gene is TRBV24-1, the J gene TRBJ2-5, with TRBD2 matching over 11 bases. The V and J ends lost 4 bases and 4 bases, in that order; junction bases with no gene match: 4. There are 15 residues in the CDR3. Germline CDR1 KGHDR, CDR2 SFDVKD. The CDR3 loop is CATSEGLAGGETQYF. The CDR3 DNA reads as TGTGCCACCAGTGAGGGTCTAGCGGGAGGAGAGACCCAGTACTTC.

The chain couples TRBV7-3 to TRBJ2-1, with TRBD2 identical over 10 bases. After removal of 4 bases from V and 8 bases from J, the junction contained 11 bases not matched to a gene. Germline loops: CDR1 SGHTA, CDR2 FQGTGA. The CDR3 spans 16 residues. The CDR3 DNA is TGTGCCAGCAGCTCGATGCTAGCGGGAGAAGGCGATGAGCAGTTCTTC. Translated: CASSSMLAGEGDEQFF.

This clonotype was seen ten or more times. V usage is TRBV4-1 and J usage is TRBJ2-5; 12 bases map to TRBD2. Per germline, CDR1 MGHRA and CDR2 YSYEKL. This CDR3 region has 16 residues. The trim removed 4 bases at V and 5 bases at J, leaving 8 bases unmatched. The CDR3 DNA sequence: TGCGCCAGCAGCCCCCCAGGGACTAGCGGGCAGGAGACCCAGTACTTC. It is translated as CASSPPGTSGQETQYF.

This clonotype was observed a few times. V and J are TRBV23-1 and TRBJ2-2; maybe TRBD2 (6 bases). TRBV23-1 qualifies as an ORF whose function is uncertain. Trimming left V 4 bases short and J 0 bases short, with 12 bases between. The CDR3 is 16 residues long. The CDR3 sequence is CASSLPSGANTGELFF. The CDR3 bases are TGCGCCAGCAGTCTACCATCGGGGGCGAACACCGGGGAGCTGTTTTTT.

This clonotype was counted only a few times. V is TRBV9 and J is TRBJ2-1, with TRBD2 identical over 11 bases. Germline loops: CDR1 SGDLS, CDR2 YYNGEE. The CDR3 consists of 16 residues. V trimming: 0 bases; J trimming: 8 bases; junction bases outside the gene matches: 7. This CDR3 reads CASSVDLAGGQDEQFF. The CDR3 region has the DNA TGTGCCAGCAGCGTAGATCTAGCGGGGGGTCAGGATGAGCAGTTCTTC.

This clonotype was seen ten or more times. The chain links TRBV18 to TRBJ1-2; D unresolved. V gave up 1 base and J gave up 5 bases, with 8 bases separating them. Germline CDR1 KGHSH, CDR2 LQKENI. CDR3 size: 13 residues. The CDR3 here is CASSPRQRYGYTF. The CDR3 coding sequence is TGTGCCAGCTCACCACGGCAGCGGTATGGCTACACCTTC.

The sample holds a few counts of this clonotype. The rearrangement links TRBV7-6 to TRBJ1-3; D not resolved. This CDR3 spans 17 amino acids. Trimming stripped 3 bases from V and 1 base from J, with 16 bases between. Germline CDR1 SGHVS, CDR2 FNYEAQ. CDR3 protein: CASSLGGPGDSGNTIYF. The CDR3, as DNA: TGTGCCAGCAGCTTGGGCGGCCCCGGCGATTCTGGAAACACCATATATTTT.

This clonotype was detected ten times or more. At one end the junction does not follow the germline gene, possibly because of a read error. The chain employs TRBV5-1 and TRBJ1-6, with D unresolved. Germline V gene sequence: CDR1 SGHRS, CDR2 YFSETQ. The CDR3 totals 13 residues. The DNA of the CDR3 is TGCGCCAGCAGCTTATCACGTAATCCACCCCTCCACTTT. Protein product: CASSLSRNPPLHF.

V and J are TRBV7-8 and TRBJ2-1; D unresolved. Looked up from germline, CDR1 is SGHVS and CDR2 is FQNEAQ. There are 15 residues in the CDR3. Trimming removed 1 base from V and 2 bases from J, with 9 bases in between. This chain's CDR3 is CASSLVDQAYNEQFF. CDR3 DNA: TGTGCCAGCAGCTTAGTAGACCAAGCCTACAATGAGCAGTTCTTC. Looking up the rest from reference TRBV7-8 and TRBJ2-1 gives the full variable domain: GAGVSQSPRYKVAKRGQDVALRCDPISGHVSLFWYQQALGQGPEFLTYFQNEAQLDKSGLPSDRFFAERPEGSVSTLKIQRTQQEDSAVYLCASSLVDQAYNEQFFGPGTRLTVL.

This rearrangement joins TRBV29-1 to TRBJ2-5, with 12 bases that match TRBD2. The J segment lost 5 bases and the V segment lost 3 bases, leaving 7 bases of the junction unmatched. Germline assignment: CDR1 SQVTM and CDR2 ANQGSEA. This CDR3 has 15 residues. The CDR3 spells CSVDPSGGVRETQYF. The CDR3 DNA reads TGCAGCGTTGACCCTAGCGGGGGGGTCCGGGAGACCCAGTACTTC. Together with reference TRBV29-1 and TRBJ2-5, the CDR3 gives the full variable domain: SAVISQKPSRDICQRGTSLTIQCQVDSQVTMMFWYRQQPGQSLTLIATANQGSEATYESGFVIDKFPISRPNLTFSTLTVSNMSPEDSSIYLCSVDPSGGVRETQYFGPGTRLLVL.

The V and J genes are TRBV2 and TRBJ2-1; TRBD2 matches 8 bases. With 10 bases clipped from V and 15 bases from J, the junction kept 17 bases outside the gene matches. The germline gives CDR1 SNHLY, CDR2 FYNNEI. The length of the CDR3 is 13 residues. CDR3 residues: CAIPGGEAGVVFF. In DNA form, the CDR3 reads TGTGCCATTCCGGGCGGGGAAGCGGGGGTCGTGTTCTTC.

This chain connects TRBV20-1 to TRBJ2-7; D is possibly TRBD2 (5 bases). Germline CDR1 and CDR2: DFQATT and SNEGSKA (reference sequence). The CDR3 spans 15 residues. Trimming pared 6 bases from V and 0 bases from J, leaving 18 bases between. As DNA, the CDR3 is TGCAGTGCCGAGGGTAGCAGTGGGAGCTCCTACGAGCAGTACTTC. It codes for CSAEGSSGSSYEQYF.

This clonotype was seen at least ten times. The chain links TRBV4-3 to TRBJ2-3; no clear D gene. This CDR3 has 16 amino acids. Trimming stripped 0 bases from V and 4 bases from J, with 14 bases between. Looked up from germline, CDR1 is LGHNA and CDR2 is YSLEER. The DNA for the CDR3 is TGCGCCAGCAGCCAAGATATAGGAGCTTTCCCAGATACGCAGTATTTT. It translates to CASSQDIGAFPDTQYF.